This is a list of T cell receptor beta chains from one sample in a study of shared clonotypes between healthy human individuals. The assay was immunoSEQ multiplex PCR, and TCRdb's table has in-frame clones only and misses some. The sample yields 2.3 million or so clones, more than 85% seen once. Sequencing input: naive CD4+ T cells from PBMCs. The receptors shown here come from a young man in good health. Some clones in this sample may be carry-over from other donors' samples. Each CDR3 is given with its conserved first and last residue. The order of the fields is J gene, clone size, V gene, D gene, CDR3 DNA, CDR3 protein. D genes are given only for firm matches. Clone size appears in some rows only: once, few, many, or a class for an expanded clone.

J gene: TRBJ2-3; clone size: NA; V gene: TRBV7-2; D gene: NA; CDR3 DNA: TGTGCCAGCAGCTTCACTTCCAACACAGATACGCAGTATTTT; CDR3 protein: CASSFTSNTDTQYF
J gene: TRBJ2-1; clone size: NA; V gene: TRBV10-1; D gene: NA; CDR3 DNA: TGCGCCAGCAGTCGGGACTCCCAGACATGGGGTGAGCAGTTCTTC; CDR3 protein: CASSRDSQTWGEQFF
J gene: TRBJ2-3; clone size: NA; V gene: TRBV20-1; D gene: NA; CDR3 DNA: TGCAGTGCTGCTCGGGGAACGCAGTATTTT; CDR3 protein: CSAARGTQYF
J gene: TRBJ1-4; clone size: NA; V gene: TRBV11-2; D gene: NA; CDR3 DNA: TGTGCCAGCAGCCCGAGAAGGCTAAATAGTGGTGAAAAACTGTTTTTT; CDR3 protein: CASSPRRLNSGEKLFF
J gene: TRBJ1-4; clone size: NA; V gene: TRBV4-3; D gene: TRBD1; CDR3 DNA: TGCGCCAGCAGCCAAGGGTGGGGAGCGGCAGGGGGACTTGCAACTAATGAAAAACTGTTTTTT; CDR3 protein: CASSQGWGAAGGLATNEKLFF
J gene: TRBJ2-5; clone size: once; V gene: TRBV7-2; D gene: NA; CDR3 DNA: TGTGCCAGCAGCTTAGACTGGGGGCAAGAGACCCAGTACTTC; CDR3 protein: CASSLDWGQETQYF
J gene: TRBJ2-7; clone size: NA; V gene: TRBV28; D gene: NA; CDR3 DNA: TGTGCCAGCGCATTGGTCTCCGGGGACGAGCAGTACTTC; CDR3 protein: CASALVSGDEQYF
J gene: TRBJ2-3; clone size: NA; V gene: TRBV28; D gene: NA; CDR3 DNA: TGTGCCAGCAGTTTAACCCACACGGGTCGGGTTGGCACAGATACGCAGTATTTT; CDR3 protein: CASSLTHTGRVGTDTQYF
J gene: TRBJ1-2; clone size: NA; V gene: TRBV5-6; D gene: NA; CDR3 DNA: TGTGCCAGCAGCTTGGTGAGTAGGCAGCTACTCTATGGCTACACCTTC; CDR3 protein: CASSLVSRQLLYGYTF
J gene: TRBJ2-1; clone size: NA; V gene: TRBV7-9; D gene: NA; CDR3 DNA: TGTGCCAGCAGCTTATCCTTCGGGGATAGCTCCTACAATGAGCAGTTCTTC; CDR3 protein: CASSLSFGDSSYNEQFF
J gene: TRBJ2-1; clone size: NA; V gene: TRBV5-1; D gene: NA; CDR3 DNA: TGCGCCAGCAGCTTGCAGGTGATGGGCGATGAGCAGTTCTTC; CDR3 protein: CASSLQVMGDEQFF
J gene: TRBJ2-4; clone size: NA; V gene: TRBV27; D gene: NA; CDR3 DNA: TGTGCCAGCACTCGAAAGGGAGGAGACATTCAGTACTTC; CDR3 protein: CASTRKGGDIQYF
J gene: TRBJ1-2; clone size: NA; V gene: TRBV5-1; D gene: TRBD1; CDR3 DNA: TGCGCCAGCAGCCAGGGACAGGGGAACTATGGCTACACCTTC; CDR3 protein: CASSQGQGNYGYTF
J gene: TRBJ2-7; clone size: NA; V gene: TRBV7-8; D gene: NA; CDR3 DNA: TGTGCCAGCGGCGGACAGATCTCCTACGAGCAGTACTTC; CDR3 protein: CASGGQISYEQYF
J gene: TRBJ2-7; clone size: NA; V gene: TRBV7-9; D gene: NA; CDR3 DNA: TGTGCCAGCAGCTTAGTGACCTACGAGCAGTACTTC; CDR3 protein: CASSLVTYEQYF
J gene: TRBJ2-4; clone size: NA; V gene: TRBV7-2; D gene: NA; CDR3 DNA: TGTGCCAGCAGCTTAGGTGGGGCCGGGGGAAACATTCAGTACTTC; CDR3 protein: CASSLGGAGGNIQYF
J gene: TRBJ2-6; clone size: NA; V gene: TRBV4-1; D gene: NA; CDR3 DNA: TGCGCCAGCAGCGCAGCCGGGACGCCCTCGGCTGGGGCCAACGTCCTGACTTTC; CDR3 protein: CASSAAGTPSAGANVLTF
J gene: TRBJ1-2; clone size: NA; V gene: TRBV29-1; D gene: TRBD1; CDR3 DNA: TGCAGCGTTGCGGCAGGGGGGGACTATGGCTACACCTTC; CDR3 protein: CSVAAGGDYGYTF
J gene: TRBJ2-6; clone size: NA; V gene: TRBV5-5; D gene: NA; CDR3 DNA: TGTGCCAGCAGCCTTCGCCCCTCTGGGGCCAACGTCCTGACTTTC; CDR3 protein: CASSLRPSGANVLTF
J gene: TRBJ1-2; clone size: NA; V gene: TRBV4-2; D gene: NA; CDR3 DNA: TGTGCCAGCAGCCCACCGCGGGGTAACTATGGCTACACCTTC; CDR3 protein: CASSPPRGNYGYTF
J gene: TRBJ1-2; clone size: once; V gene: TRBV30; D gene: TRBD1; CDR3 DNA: TGTGCCTGGGTGCAGGACAGGTCCGTCAACACCTTC; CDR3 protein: CAWVQDRSVNTF
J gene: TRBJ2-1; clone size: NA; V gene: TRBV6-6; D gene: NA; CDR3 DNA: TGTGCCAGCAGTAAGGACGCTTACAATGAGCAGTTCTTC; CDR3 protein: CASSKDAYNEQFF
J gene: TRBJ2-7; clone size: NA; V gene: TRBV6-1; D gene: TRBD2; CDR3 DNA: TGTGCCAGCGACGAGGGGACTAGCGAACGATACGAGCAGTACTTC; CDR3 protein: CASDEGTSERYEQYF
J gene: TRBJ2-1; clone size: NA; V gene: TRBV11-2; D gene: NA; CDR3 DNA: TGTGCCAGCAGCTTAGGGGGTGGCTCTTTCAATGAGCAGTTCTTC; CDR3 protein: CASSLGGGSFNEQFF
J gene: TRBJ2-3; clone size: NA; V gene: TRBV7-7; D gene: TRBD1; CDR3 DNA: TGTGCCAGCAGCCCCGGACAGGGTCGGCCACAAGATACGCAGTATTTT; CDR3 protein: CASSPGQGRPQDTQYF
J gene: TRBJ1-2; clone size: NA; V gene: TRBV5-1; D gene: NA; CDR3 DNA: TGCGCCAGCAGCCCGGGGGCGGGATCGGATGGCTACACCTTC; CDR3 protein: CASSPGAGSDGYTF
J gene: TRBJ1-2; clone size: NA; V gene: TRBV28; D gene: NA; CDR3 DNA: TGTGCCAGCACTTTCGGTCTTCGTGGCTACACCTTC; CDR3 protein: CASTFGLRGYTF
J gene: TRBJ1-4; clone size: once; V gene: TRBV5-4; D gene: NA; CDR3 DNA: TGTGCCAGCAGCTTGGTCAGGGTCTGGGGTGAAAAACTGTTTTTT; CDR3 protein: CASSLVRVWGEKLFF
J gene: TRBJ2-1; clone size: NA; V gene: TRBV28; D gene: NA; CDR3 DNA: TGTGCCAGCAGTCCTCCCTCTTACAATGAGCAGTTCTTC; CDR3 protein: CASSPPSYNEQFF
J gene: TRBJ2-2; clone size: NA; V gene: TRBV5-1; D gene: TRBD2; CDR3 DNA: TGCGCCAGCAGCCCCGGGACTAGCGGGATTTATGCGGCCGGGGAGCTGTTTTTT; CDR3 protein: CASSPGTSGIYAAGELFF
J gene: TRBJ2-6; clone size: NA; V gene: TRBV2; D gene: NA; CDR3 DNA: TGTGCCAGCGGGCGGGGCGTCTCTGGGGCCAACGTCCTGACTTTC; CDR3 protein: CASGRGVSGANVLTF
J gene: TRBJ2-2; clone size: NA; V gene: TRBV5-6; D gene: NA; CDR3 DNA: TGTGCCAGCAGCTTCGGGTACACCGGGGAGCTGTTTTTT; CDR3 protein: CASSFGYTGELFF
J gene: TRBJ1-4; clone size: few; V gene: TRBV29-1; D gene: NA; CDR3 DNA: TGCAGCGTTGCCACCAACGATGAAAAACTGTTTTTT; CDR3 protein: CSVATNDEKLFF
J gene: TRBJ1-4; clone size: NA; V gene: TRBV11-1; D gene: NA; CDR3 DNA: TGTGCCAGCAGCCGGTCCCGGACCAGTGAAAAACTGTTTTTT; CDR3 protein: CASSRSRTSEKLFF
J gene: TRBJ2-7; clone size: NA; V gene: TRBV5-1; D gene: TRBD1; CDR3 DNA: TGCGCCAGCAGCTTACCAGGGGGTGGTTACGAGCAGTACTTC; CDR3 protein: CASSLPGGGYEQYF
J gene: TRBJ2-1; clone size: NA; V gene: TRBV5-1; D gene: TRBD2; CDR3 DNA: TGCGCCAGCAGCTTCGTGATGGGAGCGGGAGGCTGGCAGTTCTTC; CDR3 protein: CASSFVMGAGGWQFF
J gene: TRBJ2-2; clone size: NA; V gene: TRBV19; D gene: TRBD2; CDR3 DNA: TGTGCCAGTAGTAGGGTGGGGACTAGCGGTACCGGGGAGCTGTTTTTT; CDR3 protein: CASSRVGTSGTGELFF
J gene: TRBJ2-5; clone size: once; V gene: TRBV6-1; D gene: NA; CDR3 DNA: TGTGCCAGCAGTGAACATCCTCGGGACTTAACGGGGGAGACCCAGTACTTC; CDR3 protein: CASSEHPRDLTGETQYF
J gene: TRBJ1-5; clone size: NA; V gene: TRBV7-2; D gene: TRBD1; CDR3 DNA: TGTGCCAGCAGCCCCGGGACAGGGGTTAGCAATCAGCCCCAGCATTTT; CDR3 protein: CASSPGTGVSNQPQHF
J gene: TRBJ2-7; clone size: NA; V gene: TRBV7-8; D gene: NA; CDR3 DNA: TGTGCCAGCAGCTTAGAGGGACGGGCCGAGCAGTACTTC; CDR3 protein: CASSLEGRAEQYF
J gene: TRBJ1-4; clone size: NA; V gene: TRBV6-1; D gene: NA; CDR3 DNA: TGTGCCAGCAGTGAAGGAGGGGCGACTAATGAAAAACTGTTTTTT; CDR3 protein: CASSEGGATNEKLFF
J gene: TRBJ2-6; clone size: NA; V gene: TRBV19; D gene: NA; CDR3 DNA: TGTGCCAGTAGTATAGGGATCGGGTCCTCTGGGGCCAACGTCCTGACTTTC; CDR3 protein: CASSIGIGSSGANVLTF
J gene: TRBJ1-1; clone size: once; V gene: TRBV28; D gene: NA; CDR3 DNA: TGTGCCAGCAAAAGAGGGGGTGCCCTAATGAACACTGAAGCTTTCTTT; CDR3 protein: CASKRGGALMNTEAFF
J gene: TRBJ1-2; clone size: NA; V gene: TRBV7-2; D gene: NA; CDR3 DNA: TGTGCCAGCAGCCCAGGGACGGCTCAAACCTTC; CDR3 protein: CASSPGTAQTF
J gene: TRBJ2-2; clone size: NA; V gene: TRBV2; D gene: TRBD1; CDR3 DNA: TGTGCCAGCAGTATTGGGAAAGGACAGGGGAACACCGGGGAGCTGTTTTTT; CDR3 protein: CASSIGKGQGNTGELFF
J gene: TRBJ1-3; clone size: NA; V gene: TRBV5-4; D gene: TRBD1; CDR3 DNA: TGTGCCAGCAGCTTAAGGAAGCAGGGGGCTGGAAACACCATATATTTT; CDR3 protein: CASSLRKQGAGNTIYF
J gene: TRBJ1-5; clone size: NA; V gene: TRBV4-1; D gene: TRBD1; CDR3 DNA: TGCGCCAGCAGCCAAGCGGACAGGAGGAATCAGCCCCAGCATTTT; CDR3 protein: CASSQADRRNQPQHF
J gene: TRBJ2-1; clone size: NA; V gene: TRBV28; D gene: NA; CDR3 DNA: TGTGCCAGCAGTTTTGGGCTGCGGTCCAGGATCTACAATGAGCAGTTCTTC; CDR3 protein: CASSFGLRSRIYNEQFF
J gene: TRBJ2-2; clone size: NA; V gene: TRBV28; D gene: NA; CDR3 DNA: TGTGCCAGCAGTTTAGGTCCGGGGAGGTGGACCGGGGAGCTGTTTTTT; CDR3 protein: CASSLGPGRWTGELFF
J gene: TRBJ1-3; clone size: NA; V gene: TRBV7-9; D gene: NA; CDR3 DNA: TGTGCCAGCAGCTCAATCTCATTTGGAAACACCATATATTTT; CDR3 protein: CASSSISFGNTIYF
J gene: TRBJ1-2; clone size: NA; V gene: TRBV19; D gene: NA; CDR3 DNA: TGTGCCAGTGCCTTGGGGCAGTCATATGGCTACACCTTC; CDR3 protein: CASALGQSYGYTF
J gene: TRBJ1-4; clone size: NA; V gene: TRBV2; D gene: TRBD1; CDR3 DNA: TGTGCCAGCAGTGGGTGGACAGGTAGTGGAGAAAAACTGTTTTTT; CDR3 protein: CASSGWTGSGEKLFF
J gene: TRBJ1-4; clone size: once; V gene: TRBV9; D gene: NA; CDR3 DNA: TGTGCCAGCAGCCGGGGGACTAATGAAAAACTGTTTTTT; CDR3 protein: CASSRGTNEKLFF